The 12 T cell receptor beta chains listed next were all sequenced from one sample in a study of blood T cell repertoires in COVID-19. Data came from immunoSEQ multiplex PCR; TCRdb stores just in-frame clones and leaves some out. The repertoire holds some 390,000 clones, approximately 86% seen once, with under 3% in the top ten. Sequenced input: peripheral blood. The origin of the receptors is a human donor in a cohort sampled during active COVID-19.

CDR3 loop: CASSLEGQSYGYTF. For the CDR3, the DNA is TGTGCCAGCAGCTTAGAGGGACAGTCATATGGCTACACCTTC. The chain employs TRBV7-8 and TRBJ1-2, with 7 bases identical to TRBD1. The CDR3 totals 14 residues. V shed 1 base, J shed 5 bases, and the junction held 4 bases outside the gene matches. Germline V gene data show CDR1 as SGHVS and CDR2 as FQNEAQ.

This clone has a single count. The rearrangement joins TRBV6-5 to TRBJ1-1; 7 bases are shared with TRBD1. The germline CDR1 and CDR2 sequences are MNHEY and SVGAGI. The CDR3 length is 13 residues. The ends lost 6 bases at V and 3 bases at J; junction bases unmatched: 4. The CDR3 reads CASREGADTEAFF. The CDR3 nucleotides read TGTGCCAGCAGGGAGGGGGCGGACACTGAAGCTTTCTTT.

V and J are TRBV4-2 and TRBJ2-1, with D perhaps matching TRBD2 (6 bases). Trimming left V 0 bases short and J 7 bases short, with 13 bases between. In germline, CDR1 is LGHNA, CDR2 YNFKEQ. This CDR3 is 15 amino acids long. For the CDR3, the DNA is TGTGCCAGCAGCCAAGACACTAGCCCTGGGAATGAGCAGTTCTTC. This sequence encodes CASSQDTSPGNEQFF.

The V call is TRBV30, the J call TRBJ1-6; TRBD1 aligns across 7 bases. Germline V gene lookup returns CDR1 GTSNPN and CDR2 SVGIG (reference sequence). V shed 4 bases and J 7 bases; nucleotides not matched to a gene: 1. The CDR3 is 12 amino acids. CDR3 sequence: CAWTGGNSPLHF. The CDR3 DNA sequence: TGTGCCTGGACAGGGGGAAATTCACCCCTCCACTTT.

The rearrangement uses TRBV5-6 and TRBJ2-1; 10 bases are shared with TRBD2. With V trimmed by 3 bases and J by 6 bases, 6 bases remained unmatched. The CDR3 sequence is 15 residues long. Germline assignment: CDR1 SGHDT and CDR2 YYEEEE. CDR3 amino acids: CASSSGLAESNEQFF. The CDR3 DNA sequence: TGTGCCAGCAGCTCCGGACTAGCGGAAAGCAATGAGCAGTTCTTC.

J is TRBJ2-2 and V is TRBV2; TRBD1 agrees at 11 bases. The J call is uncertain, as TRBJ1-4 better fits the DNA end. Germline lookup yields CDR1 SNHLY and CDR2 FYNNEI. This CDR3 is 14 amino acids long. In DNA form, the CDR3 reads TGTGCCAGTGCGGACAGGGGGCTCCAAGGAAAACTGTTTTTT. This encodes CASADRGLQGKLFF.

The V and J genes are TRBV2 and TRBJ2-4, with 8 positions matching TRBD1. The CDR3 contains 13 residues. V shed 7 bases and J 6 bases; nucleotides not matched to a gene: 5. CDR1 and CDR2 from the germline V gene are SNHLY and FYNNEI. CDR3 residues: CASTPGTGNIQYF. The CDR3 nucleotides are TGTGCCAGCACTCCCGGGACAGGAAACATTCAGTACTTC.

A single count supports this clone. The chain uses TRBV7-3 and TRBJ2-1, with 7 bases fitting TRBD2. Germline assignment: CDR1 SGHTA and CDR2 FQGTGA. After removal of 5 bases from V and 6 bases from J, the junction contained 10 bases not matched to a gene. The CDR3 is made up of 15 amino acids. The CDR3 here is CASSLRLGGSNEQFF. The CDR3 DNA follows: TGTGCCAGCAGCCTTCGACTGGGCGGGAGCAATGAGCAGTTCTTC.

This CDR3 reads CASSGLAGNEQFF. CDR3 DNA sequence: TGTGCCAGCAGCGGACTAGCGGGAAATGAGCAGTTCTTC. The chain is built from TRBV6-2 or TRBV6-3 and TRBJ2-1; TRBD2 aligns across 12 bases. The germline CDR1 and CDR2 sequences are MNHEY and SVGEGT. V was pared by 6 bases and J by 7 bases, with 1 base of the junction left unmatched. The CDR3 length is 13 residues.

CDR3 loop: CASSDSGFYNEQFF. DNA of the CDR3: TGCGCCAGCAGTGATTCGGGTTTCTACAATGAGCAGTTCTTC. This chain uses TRBV10-1 with TRBJ2-1; D uncertain. This CDR3 comprises 14 residues. Looked up from germline, CDR1 is WNHNN and CDR2 is SYGVQD (reference sequence). The ends were cut back, 3 bases at V and 3 bases at J, with 9 bases in the middle.

The V and J genes are TRBV27 and TRBJ1-4, with TRBD1 identical over 9 bases. Germline V gene data show CDR1 as MNHEY and CDR2 as SMNVEV (reference sequence). CDR3 size: 17 residues. Unmatched junction bases numbered 15, after V lost 5 bases and J lost 8 bases. CDR3 nucleotides: TGTGCCAGCAGTCAGTCGGGACAGGGTTATGTTTGGGAAAAACTGTTTTTT. Residues: CASSQSGQGYVWEKLFF.

Concerning this clone: The sample has other DNA sequences that encode this CDR3 too. This chain connects TRBV12-3 or TRBV12-4 to TRBJ2-5; D call uncertain. Trimming left V 1 base short and J 2 bases short, with 5 bases between. The CDR3 is made up of 13 amino acids. The CDR3 spells CASSLGQQETQYF. Written as DNA, the CDR3 is TGTGCCAGCAGTTTAGGGCAGCAAGAGACCCAGTACTTC.